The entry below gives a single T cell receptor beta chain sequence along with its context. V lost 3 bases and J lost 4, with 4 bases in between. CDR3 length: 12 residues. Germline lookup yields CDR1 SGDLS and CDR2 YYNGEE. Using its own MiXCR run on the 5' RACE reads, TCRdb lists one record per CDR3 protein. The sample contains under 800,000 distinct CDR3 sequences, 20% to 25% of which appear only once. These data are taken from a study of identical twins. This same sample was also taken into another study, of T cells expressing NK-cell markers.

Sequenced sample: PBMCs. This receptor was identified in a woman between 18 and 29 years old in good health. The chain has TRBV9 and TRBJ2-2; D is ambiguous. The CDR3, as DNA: TGTGCCAGCAGCGGGATCACCGGGGAGCTGTTTTTT. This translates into CASSGITGELFF.